The T cell receptor (beta chain) under discussion was sequenced for a study of cytomegalovirus exposure and HLA in healthy donors. Use of 60 Vbeta and 13 Jbeta primers characterized the PCR. The repertoire was sequenced with immunoSEQ multiplex PCR; TCRdb's copy has only in-frame clones and lacks some. Among about 130,000 clones listed, less than 85% were seen once. This CDR3 contains 13 residues. V lost 7 bases and J 6 bases, leaving 15 bases between the germline ends. Germline CDR1 and CDR2: SNHLY and FYNNEI. Study results and limitations: Among the sequence variants, a highly shared cluster was likely an artifact of sequencing. A later look showed TCR association rates differing by HLA locus, highest for DRB1 and lowest for HLA-C. TCR beta chains numbering more than 150 were designated cytomegalovirus-associated.

This clone was seen only a few times. Its antigen is not identified. Sequenced sample: PBMCs. The clonotype originates from a man aged 25-45 years in good health and CMV-seronegative. This sequence joins TRBV2 and TRBJ1-1; D perhaps matches TRBD1 (5 bases). CDR3 sequence (DNA): TGTGCCAGCAACCCAGAAAGGGGCGCTGAAGCTTTCTTT. It is translated as CASNPERGAEAFF.